This T cell receptor (beta chain) was recovered during a study of circulating CD8 cells and anti-PD-1 response in melanoma (dated by TCRdb to the early 2020s). A note on the overall study: Patients received nivolumab intravenously at 3 mg/kg every 2 weeks. The melanoma cohort had around 13 patients, seven of whom got anti-PD-1 as first-line therapy, while the other six had previously had targeted therapy or immunotherapy. Patients with complete or partial responses were classified as responders, and patients with stable or progressive disease (RECIST v1.1) were classified as non-responders. The TCR repertoire analysis was performed on around eleven melanoma patients, comprising 7 non-responders and 4 responders. PD-1 on on-treatment samples was detected using a biotinylated anti-human IgG4 antibody.

The run used a NextSeq 500. The QIAseq Immune Repertoire RNA Library Kit, Human TCR Panel, was used to prepare TCR libraries from around 14 ng of total RNA. The TCR libraries were sequenced on an Illumina NextSeq using a Mid Output V2 kit and asymmetric 261x41 paired-end reads. Each TCR library was diluted to roughly 4 nM, after which the TCR libraries were pooled, denatured and loaded at about 1 pM. The original pipeline was this. The QIAGEN GeneGlobe Data Analysis Center was used to process TCR FASTQ files, and downstream analysis was done in R 3.5.2. Clonality was calculated as one minus Shannon entropy normalized by the log of the number of unique productive sequences. Fisher exact tests at 5% FDR, run separately within each subset, picked out TRA or TRB clonotypes whose abundance differed between baseline and M1. Clonotypes with differential abundance were put into four groups: emerging, expanding, contracting or non-expanding/contracting. Morisita's overlap index was used to measure how much repertoires overlapped between patients. TCRdb itself trimmed the public reads at Q25 with fastp, ran MiXCR and retained productive beta chains. Records with the same CDR3 protein are collapsed into one entry carrying the most frequent genes and DNA. TCRdb, rather than the study authors, made the V and J calls. Within this sample are fewer than 150 distinct CDR3 sequences, with roughly 9% of them counted one time only. The leading ten clones occupy approximately 40% of the sample.

A BD FACSAria II cell sorter was used to sort four subsets, defined by PD-1 and/or TIGIT, from live CD3+CD8+TCRalphabeta+ cells. To characterize relevance to anti-PD-1 therapy response, circulating CD8 T cells were sorted into four subsets based on PD-1 and TIGIT expression. For every sorted CD8 T-cell subset, sequencing covered both the TCR alpha and the TCR beta chains. Peripheral blood was drawn before the first anti-PD-1 injection and after two and four injections. Ficoll gradient centrifugation was used to isolate PBMCs immediately. Until use, PBMCs were stored frozen in liquid nitrogen in RPMI containing roughly 19% FCS and approximately 9.1% DMSO. After thawing, PBMCs were stained with a viability dye plus antibodies against CD3, CD8alpha, TCRalphabeta, PD-1 and TIGIT. Total RNA was extracted with the RNeasy Kit, and a RIN above 7 was reached by every sample. Summary of the overall study and its limitations: The cohort included both treatment-naive and previously treated patients, and the authors noted that this mix could influence results. Between subsets, repertoires were largely private, with fewer than 7% of TRB clonotypes shared at M1, and the highest sharing was seen between DPOS and TIGIT. Because of limited material, replicates were generally not included when the experiments were performed. Only baseline and M1 samples from a small cohort with few responders were used in the published TCR repertoire comparisons. Because tumor material could not be accessed, tumor reactivity was instead assessed with peptide assays on expanded sorted subsets. The DNEG repertoire had the highest diversity, the PD-1 and DPOS repertoires had similar and higher clonality, and the TIGIT repertoires had the lowest diversity.

Including the terminal cysteine and phenylalanine, the CDR3 comprises 14 residues. Of all the DNA, just the CDR3 is kept, 42 bases in frame from base 1. Sequences GTSNPN (CDR1) and SVGIG (CDR2) are obtained from the germline V gene (reference sequence). V is shortened by 2 bases, J by 0 bases, and the region joining them spans 8 bases. This clonotype qualifies as medium-sized (0.01 to 0.1%). Its antigen remains unidentified. Base quality data are lacking; no much larger clone is found one base away. The sequencing used CD8+ T cells from PBMCs, collected at baseline or after one month of anti-PD-1 therapy (not recorded which). This sequence was found in a human donor with melanoma. The chain links TRBV30 with TRBJ2-1; tentative D gene TRBD2, with 5 bases matching. The nucleotides are TGTGCCTGGAGTTTTGGGAGCTCCTACAATGAGCAGTTCTTC. It encodes CAWSFGSSYNEQFF.